Below are 15 T cell receptor beta chains sequenced from a single sample in a study of T cell responses to AZD1222 COVID-19 vaccine. Profiling relied on immunoSEQ multiplex PCR, and the TCRdb table lists in-frame clones only, not all of them. The repertoire holds 100,000 or so clones, around 96% seen once, with more than 2% in the top ten. Specimen: peripheral blood, collected on day 0 of AZD1222 vaccination. The receptors originated from an adult in good health.

The chain couples TRBV2 to TRBJ2-3; D might be TRBD1 (6 bases). The V gene's germline CDR1 is SNHLY and CDR2 FYNNEI. This CDR3 has 15 amino acids. Trimming left V 6 bases short and J 3 bases short, with 16 bases between. The CDR3, as DNA: TGTGCCAGCAGCCTCCAGGGGCCAGGGACAGATACGCAGTATTTT. It yields the protein CASSLQGPGTDTQYF.

The chain employs TRBV19 and TRBJ2-1; TRBD2 aligns across 8 bases. The CDR3 covers 15 residues. Germline CDR1 and CDR2: LNHDA and SQIVND (reference sequence). V gave up 7 bases and J gave up 6 bases; unmatched junction bases: 11. In nucleotides, the CDR3 is TGTGCCAGTACCCTTCGGGGGGGCCTAGGCAATGAGCAGTTCTTC. Protein: CASTLRGGLGNEQFF.

The chain couples TRBV20-1 to TRBJ1-2; D is uncertain. The CDR3 contains 11 residues. V dropped 3 bases and J dropped 13 bases, with 15 bases sitting between them. Germline loops: CDR1 DFQATT, CDR2 SNEGSKA (reference sequence). The CDR3: CSASDGSARTF. The CDR3 nucleotides read TGCAGTGCTAGCGACGGCTCAGCGCGCACCTTC.

The chain joins TRBV5-1 to TRBJ1-1, with D uncertain. Germline V lookup: CDR1 SGHRS, CDR2 YFSETQ. Trimming stripped 4 bases from V and 5 bases from J, with 21 bases between. This CDR3 spans 16 amino acids. CDR3 in DNA: TGCGCCAGCAGCCGCGACATGACCCTTGTATGGACTGAAGCTTTCTTT. This sequence encodes CASSRDMTLVWTEAFF.

The V call is TRBV19, the J call TRBJ1-2, with TRBD1 as a possible D gene (6 bases). Trimming removed 8 bases from V and 9 bases from J, with 19 bases in between. From germline, CDR1 is LNHDA and CDR2 SQIVND (reference sequence). This CDR3 comprises 13 residues. The CDR3 loop reads CASWDTRWESYTF. The DNA for the CDR3 is TGTGCCAGTTGGGACACCCGATGGGAGAGCTACACCTTC.

With respect to this clone: The same CDR3 arises from other DNA sequences in this sample as well. The chain carries TRBV6-5 and TRBJ1-2; perhaps TRBD1 as D (5 bases). The V gene's germline CDR1 is MNHEY and CDR2 SVGAGI. CDR3 length: 13 residues. V was cut by 2 bases and J by 4 bases, with 8 bases left in between. Here the CDR3 DNA reads TGTGCCAGCAGTTACAGGCAGGGCTATGGCTACACCTTC. Translating gives CASSYRQGYGYTF.

The chain carries TRBV9 and TRBJ1-4; D unclear. V lost 5 bases to trimming and J lost 0 bases, with 11 bases between them. From germline, CDR1 is SGDLS and CDR2 YYNGEE. The CDR3 spans 15 residues. As DNA, the CDR3 is TGTGCCAGCAGTGGAAGAGGCCCAACTAATGAAAAACTGTTTTTT. Translated, it gives CASSGRGPTNEKLFF.

This chain links TRBV5-6 with TRBJ1-1; D may be TRBD1 (6 bases). This CDR3 is built from 14 residues. V lost 4 bases and J lost 7, with 17 bases in between. In germline, CDR1 is SGHDT, CDR2 YYEEEE. CDR3 protein: CASSRTGTEGEAFF. CDR3 in DNA: TGTGCCAGCAGCCGAACAGGGACGGAGGGTGAAGCTTTCTTT.

The CDR3 spells CATSPSRKETQYF. In DNA form, the CDR3 reads TGTGCCACCTCCCCCTCACGGAAAGAGACCCAGTACTTC. The chain employs TRBV19 and TRBJ2-5; D is ambiguous. The CDR3 is made up of 13 amino acids. CDR1 and CDR2 from the germline V gene are LNHDA and SQIVND (reference sequence). Deletions cut 10 bases from V and 3 bases from J, with 15 bases between.

This sequence joins TRBV19 and TRBJ2-7; no reliable D call. Looked up from germline, CDR1 is LNHDA and CDR2 is SQIVND (reference sequence). The CDR3 runs to 12 residues. V lost 7 bases to trimming and J lost 2 bases, with 9 bases between them. Here the CDR3 DNA reads TGTGCCAGTACCAATGGGCCCTACGAGCAGTACTTC. This sequence encodes CASTNGPYEQYF.

The chain employs TRBV2 and TRBJ2-7; D perhaps matches TRBD1 (7 bases). Trimming stripped 2 bases from V and 4 bases from J, with 24 bases between. Germline V CDR1 and CDR2: SNHLY, FYNNEI. There are 18 residues in the CDR3. As DNA, the CDR3 is TGTGCCAGCAGTGAATTCGGGGGACAGCCCGGGACGACGTACGAGCAGTACTTC. This codes for CASSEFGGQPGTTYEQYF.

The genes are TRBV6-2 or TRBV6-3 and TRBJ2-7; D possibly uses TRBD1 or TRBD2 (6 bases each). The ends were cut back, 6 bases at V and 3 bases at J, with 21 bases in the middle. The germline CDR1 and CDR2 sequences are MNHEY and SVGEGT. This CDR3 spans 16 amino acids. CDR3 coding DNA: TGTGCCAGCAGCCGGTTGGGGGGCCCCTTAAACTACGAGCAGTACTTC. It yields the protein CASSRLGGPLNYEQYF.

J is TRBJ1-1 and V is TRBV7-9; 7 nucleotides align to TRBD1. This CDR3 has 16 amino acids. Germline V gives CDR1 SEHNR, CDR2 FQNEAQ (reference sequence). V gave up 1 base and J gave up 5 bases; unmatched junction bases: 10. The CDR3 DNA is TGTGCCAGCAGCTTAGACAGTCAGGGGGTCGGGACTGAAGCTTTCTTT. Translation gives CASSLDSQGVGTEAFF.

This chain joins TRBV3-1 (or the pseudogene TRBV3-2) and TRBJ1-3, with D uncertain. Looked up from germline, CDR1 is LGHDT and CDR2 is YNNKEL (reference sequence). The CDR3 consists of 14 residues. V shed 2 bases and J shed 3 bases, with 8 bases lying between them. In nucleotides, the CDR3 is TGTGCCAGCAGCCAAACTATCGGTGGAAACACCATATATTTT. It translates to CASSQTIGGNTIYF.

This clone came up a few times. The rearrangement uses TRBV10-1 and TRBJ1-1; D may be TRBD1 (5 bases). The CDR3 spans 13 residues. Trimming took off 9 bases at V and 0 bases at J, with 11 bases between the two ends. Germline lookup yields CDR1 WNHNN and CDR2 SYGVQD (reference sequence). The CDR3 here is CASRQSMNTEAFF. In DNA form, the CDR3 reads TGCGCCAGTAGACAGAGTATGAACACTGAAGCTTTCTTT.